This passage covers 4 T cell receptor beta chains from one sample sequenced in a study of blood T cell repertoires in COVID-19. Only in-frame clones appear in the TCRdb table, and some are missing; sequencing was by immunoSEQ multiplex PCR. The sample records about 100,000 clones, about nine tenths being singletons. The sample was peripheral blood. Receptors originate from a man between 45 and 60 years old with active COVID-19.

The rearrangement joins TRBV11-3 to TRBJ2-1; 12 bases agree with TRBD2. This CDR3 has 15 residues. CDR1 and CDR2 from the germline V gene are SGHNT and YENEEA. V lost 4 bases to trimming and J lost 10 bases; unmatched junction nucleotides: 8. CDR3 in DNA: TGTGCCAGCAGCTCTTCTAGCGGGAGGGCCGAAGAGCAGTTCTTC. Translating gives CASSSSSGRAEEQFF.

The chain combines TRBV7-6 with TRBJ2-3, with 8 bases aligning to TRBD1. Losses at the gene ends were 2 bases for V and 2 bases for J; bases not matched to a gene: 6. Per germline, CDR1 SGHVS and CDR2 FNYEAQ. The CDR3 has 16 amino acids. The DNA for the CDR3 is TGTGCCAGCAGCTTAAGGACAGGGATATCCACAGATACGCAGTATTTT. It codes for CASSLRTGISTDTQYF.

The CDR3 DNA follows: TGTGCCACCAGTGATTCGCCCGGGACAGGGGTTTACAATGAGCAGTTCTTC. It encodes CATSDSPGTGVYNEQFF. The chain employs TRBV24-1 and TRBJ2-1; TRBD1 matches at 10 bases. The CDR3 has 17 residues. CDR1 is KGHDR and CDR2 is SFDVKD in the germline V gene. With V trimmed by 2 bases and J by 4 bases, 7 bases remained unmatched.

The chain couples TRBV3-1 (or the pseudogene TRBV3-2) to TRBJ2-7; 9 bases match TRBD1. Unmatched junction bases numbered 3, after V lost 0 bases and J lost 3 bases. In germline, CDR1 is LGHDT, CDR2 YNNKEL (reference sequence). CDR3 length equals 15 residues. CDR3 bases: TGTGCCAGCAGCCAAGAAAACAGGGGGCGCTACGAGCAGTACGTC. Translated: CASSQENRGRYEQYV.